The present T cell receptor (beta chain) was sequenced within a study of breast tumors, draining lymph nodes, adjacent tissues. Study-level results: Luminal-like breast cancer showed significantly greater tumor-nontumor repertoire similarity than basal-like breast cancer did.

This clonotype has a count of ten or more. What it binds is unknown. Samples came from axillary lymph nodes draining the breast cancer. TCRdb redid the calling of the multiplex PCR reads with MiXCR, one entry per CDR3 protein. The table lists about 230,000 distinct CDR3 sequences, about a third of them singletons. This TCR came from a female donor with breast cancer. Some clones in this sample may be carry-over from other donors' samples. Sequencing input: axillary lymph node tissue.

Written as DNA, the CDR3 is TGCGCCAGCACTCCGGGACAGTACACCGGGGAGCTGTTTTTT. This gives the protein CASTPGQYTGELFF. This chain connects TRBV5-1 to TRBJ2-2, with 7 nucleotides matching TRBD1. Germline CDR1 and CDR2: SGHRS and YFSETQ. With V trimmed by 6 bases and J by 3 bases, 5 bases remained unmatched. The CDR3 extends over 14 amino acids.